The present T cell receptor (beta chain) was sequenced within a study of T cell repertoires in cytomegalovirus infection. In the study overall: From public TCR beta signatures came an indication of both CMV infection and matching HLA type. Study-wide results and caveats: The study identified carriers of CMV plus the relevant HLA from cumulative public TCR beta family frequency. Predominance within the ex vivo response was attributable to HLA-C-restricted CMV-specific TCR beta clonotypes.

Only a few counts were recorded for this clonotype. Its matching antigen is unknown. TCRdb reprocessed the reads via MiXCR and lists one record per CDR3 protein. This table has about 330,000 distinct CDR3 sequences, 9% to 9.5% appearing once. The specimen sequenced was PBMCs. The TCR comes from a human donor in good health (CMV status not recorded). Some clones in this sample may be carry-over from other donors' samples.

The CDR3 bases are TGTGCCAGCAGCCTCAGGAGTGCGGGGCCCCAGCATTTT. Its protein product is CASSLRSAGPQHF. This chain links TRBV6-5 with TRBJ1-5; D gene uncertain. V shed 6 bases and J shed 9 bases, with 15 bases lying between them. Germline V gene lookup returns CDR1 MNHEY and CDR2 SVGAGI. This CDR3 contains 13 residues.